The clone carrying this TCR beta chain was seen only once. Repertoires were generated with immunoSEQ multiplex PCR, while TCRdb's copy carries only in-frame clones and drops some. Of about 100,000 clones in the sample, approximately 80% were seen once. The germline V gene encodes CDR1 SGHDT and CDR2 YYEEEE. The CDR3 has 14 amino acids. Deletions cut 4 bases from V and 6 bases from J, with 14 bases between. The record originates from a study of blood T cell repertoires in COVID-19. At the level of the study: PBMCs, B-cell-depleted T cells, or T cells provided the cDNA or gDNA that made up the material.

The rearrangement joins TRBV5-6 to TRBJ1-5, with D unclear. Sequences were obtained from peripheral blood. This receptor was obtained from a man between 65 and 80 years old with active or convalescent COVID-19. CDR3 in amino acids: CASSRTPEGQPQHF. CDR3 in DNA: TGTGCCAGCAGCCGCACCCCTGAGGGTCAGCCCCAGCATTTT.